The present T cell receptor beta chain was sequenced within a study of CD8+CD57+ T cells in acquired aplastic anemia. Whole-study findings and limits: The number of CD8+ CDR3 sequences shared by patients and controls was roughly 31.

In germline, CDR1 is MNHNS, CDR2 SASEGT. V shed 8 bases and J shed 5 bases, with 12 bases lying between them. This CDR3 has 13 amino acids. TCR beta VDJ combinations and CDR3 sequences were profiled from genomic DNA. TCRdb recomputed calls from the reads with MiXCR, one row per CDR3 protein. The sample includes 190,000 or so distinct CDR3 sequences, roughly 50% of them seen just once. Patients who underwent sequencing had shown CD8+CD57+ cell expansion by flow cytometry. Sampling of blood occurred while the patients had still received no therapy. Only a few counts were recorded for this clonotype. The antigen is not known.

The clonotype was recovered from a human donor with aplastic anemia. The sequenced material came from sorted CD4+, CD8+, or CD8+CD57+ T cells (not recorded which) from PBMCs. V gene TRBV6-1 combines with J gene TRBJ1-4, with D uncertain. This CDR3 is CASYKQPNEKLFF. The DNA for the CDR3 is TGTGCCAGCTATAAACAGCCGAATGAAAAACTGTTTTTT.